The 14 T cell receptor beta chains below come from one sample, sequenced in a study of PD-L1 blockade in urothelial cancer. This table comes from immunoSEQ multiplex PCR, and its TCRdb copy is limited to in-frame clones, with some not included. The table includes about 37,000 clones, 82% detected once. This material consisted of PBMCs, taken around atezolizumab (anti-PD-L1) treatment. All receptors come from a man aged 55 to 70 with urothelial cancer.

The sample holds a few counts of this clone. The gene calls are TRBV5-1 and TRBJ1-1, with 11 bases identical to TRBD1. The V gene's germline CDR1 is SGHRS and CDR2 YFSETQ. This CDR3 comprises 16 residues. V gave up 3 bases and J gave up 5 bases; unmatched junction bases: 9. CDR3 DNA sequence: TGCGCCAGCAGCTCAGGGGGACAGGGGGATTTAACTGAAGCTTTCTTT. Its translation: CASSSGGQGDLTEAFF.

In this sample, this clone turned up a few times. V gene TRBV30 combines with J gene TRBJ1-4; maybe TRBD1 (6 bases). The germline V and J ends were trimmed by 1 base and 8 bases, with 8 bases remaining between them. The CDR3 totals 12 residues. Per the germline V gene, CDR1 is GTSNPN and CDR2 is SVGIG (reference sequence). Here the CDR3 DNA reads TGTGCCTGGAGTGAGGGGGAAGAAAAACTGTTTTTT. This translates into CAWSEGEEKLFF.

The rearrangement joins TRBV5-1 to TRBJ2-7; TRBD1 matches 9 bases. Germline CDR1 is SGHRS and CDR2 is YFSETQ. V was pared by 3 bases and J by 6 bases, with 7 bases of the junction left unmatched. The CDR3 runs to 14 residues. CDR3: CASSYRDRAGEQYF. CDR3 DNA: TGCGCCAGCAGCTACCGGGACAGGGCTGGCGAGCAGTACTTC.

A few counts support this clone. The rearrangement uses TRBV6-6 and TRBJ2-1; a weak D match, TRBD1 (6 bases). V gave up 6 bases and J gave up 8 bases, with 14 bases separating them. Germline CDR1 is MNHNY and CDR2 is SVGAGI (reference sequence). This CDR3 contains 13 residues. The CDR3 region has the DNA TGTGCCAGCAGCTCGCAGGGGTCCCATGAGCAGTTCTTC. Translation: CASSSQGSHEQFF.

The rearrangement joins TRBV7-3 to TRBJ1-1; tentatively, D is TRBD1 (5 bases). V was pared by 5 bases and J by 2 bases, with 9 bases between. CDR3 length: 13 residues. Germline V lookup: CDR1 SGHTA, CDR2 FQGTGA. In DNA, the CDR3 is TGTGCCAGCAGCCTGACAGAAAACACTGAAGCTTTCTTT. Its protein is CASSLTENTEAFF.

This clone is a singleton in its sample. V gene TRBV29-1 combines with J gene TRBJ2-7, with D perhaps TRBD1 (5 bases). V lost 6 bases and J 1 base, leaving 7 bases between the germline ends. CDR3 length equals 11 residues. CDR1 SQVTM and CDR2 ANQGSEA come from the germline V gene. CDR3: CSVAGSYEQYF. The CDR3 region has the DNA TGCAGCGTCGCAGGGTCCTACGAGCAGTACTTC.

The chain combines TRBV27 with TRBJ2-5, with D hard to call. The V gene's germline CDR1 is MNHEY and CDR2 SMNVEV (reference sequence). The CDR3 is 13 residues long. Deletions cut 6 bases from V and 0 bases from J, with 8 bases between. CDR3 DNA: TGTGCCAGCAGCATACACAACCAAGAGACCCAGTACTTC. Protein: CASSIHNQETQYF.

DNA for the CDR3: TGTGCCAGCAGTGTCGAGGGGGGCACAGATACGCAGTATTTT. Its protein is CASSVEGGTDTQYF. The J gene is TRBJ2-3, the V gene TRBV6-1; tentatively, D is TRBD1 (6 bases). This CDR3 spans 14 amino acids. The ends were cut back, 4 bases at V and 1 base at J, with 9 bases in the middle. Germline V CDR1 and CDR2: MNHNS, SASEGT.

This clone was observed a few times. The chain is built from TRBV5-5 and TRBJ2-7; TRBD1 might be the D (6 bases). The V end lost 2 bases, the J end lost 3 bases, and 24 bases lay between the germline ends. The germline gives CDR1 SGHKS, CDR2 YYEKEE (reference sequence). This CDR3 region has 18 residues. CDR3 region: CASSFDPSRGWVDYEQYF. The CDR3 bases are TGTGCCAGCAGCTTCGATCCCTCAAGGGGGTGGGTCGACTACGAGCAGTACTTC.

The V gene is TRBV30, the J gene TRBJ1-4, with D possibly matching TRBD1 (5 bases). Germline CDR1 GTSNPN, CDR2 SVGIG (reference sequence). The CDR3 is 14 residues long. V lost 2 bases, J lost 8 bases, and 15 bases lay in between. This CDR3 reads CAWSHRPRGEKLFF. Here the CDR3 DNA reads TGTGCCTGGAGTCACAGGCCGCGGGGGGAAAAACTGTTTTTT.

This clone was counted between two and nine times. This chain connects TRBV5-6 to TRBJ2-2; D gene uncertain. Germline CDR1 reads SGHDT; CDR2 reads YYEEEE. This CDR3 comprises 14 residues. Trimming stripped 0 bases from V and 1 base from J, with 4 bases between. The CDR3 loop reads CASSLDWNTGELFF. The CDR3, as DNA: TGTGCCAGCAGCTTGGACTGGAACACCGGGGAGCTGTTTTTT.

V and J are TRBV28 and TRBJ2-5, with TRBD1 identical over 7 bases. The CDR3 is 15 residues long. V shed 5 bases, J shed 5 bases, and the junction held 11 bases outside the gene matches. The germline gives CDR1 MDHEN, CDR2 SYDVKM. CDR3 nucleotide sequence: TGTGCCAGCAGTCCAAACATCGACAGGGCGGAGACCCAGTACTTC. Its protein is CASSPNIDRAETQYF.

The DNA of the CDR3 is TGTGCCAGCTCACCACGACAGGGGGCGAACTCTGGAAACACCATATATTTT. Its protein is CASSPRQGANSGNTIYF. This chain links TRBV18 with TRBJ1-3, with TRBD1 matching over 10 bases. V shed 1 base, J shed 0 bases, and the junction held 3 bases outside the gene matches. The length of the CDR3 is 17 residues. CDR1 and CDR2 (germline): KGHSH, LQKENI.

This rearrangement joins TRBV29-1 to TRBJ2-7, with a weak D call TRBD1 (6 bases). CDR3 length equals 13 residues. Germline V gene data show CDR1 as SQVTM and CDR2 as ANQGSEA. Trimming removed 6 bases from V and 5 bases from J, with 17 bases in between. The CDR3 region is CSVQRQAPNEQYF. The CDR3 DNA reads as TGCAGCGTACAACGACAGGCTCCCAACGAGCAGTACTTC.